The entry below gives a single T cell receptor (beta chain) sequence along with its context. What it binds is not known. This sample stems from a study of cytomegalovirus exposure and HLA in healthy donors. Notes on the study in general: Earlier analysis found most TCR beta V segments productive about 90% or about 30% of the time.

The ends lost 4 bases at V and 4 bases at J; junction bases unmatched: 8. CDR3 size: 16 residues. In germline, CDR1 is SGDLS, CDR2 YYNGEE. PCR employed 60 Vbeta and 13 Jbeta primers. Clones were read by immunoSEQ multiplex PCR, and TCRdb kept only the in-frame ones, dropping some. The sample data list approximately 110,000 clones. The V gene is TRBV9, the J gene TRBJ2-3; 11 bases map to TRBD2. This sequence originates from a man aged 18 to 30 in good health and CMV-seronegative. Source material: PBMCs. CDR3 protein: CASSTPGTSGSDTQYF. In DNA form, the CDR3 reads TGTGCCAGCAGCACACCCGGGACTAGCGGATCAGATACGCAGTATTTT.